The 21 T cell receptor beta chains in this list originate from one sample, sequenced in a study of T cells in tumors after PD-1 blockade. Clones were sequenced by immunoSEQ multiplex PCR, and TCRdb holds only the in-frame ones, with some missing. Of about 60,000 clones in the sample, about 74% were seen once. The specimen was PBMCs, collected after anti-PD-1 treatment. These receptor sequences come from a human donor with basal cell carcinoma.

This clone occurred a few times. The rearrangement joins TRBV7-9 to TRBJ1-5; D is unresolved. The CDR3 has 18 amino acids. In germline, CDR1 is SEHNR, CDR2 FQNEAQ (reference sequence). The V and J ends lost 5 bases and 0 bases respectively, with 20 bases between them. The CDR3 bases are TGTGCCAGCAGCCGGGCTGGCGACGAGTTCTATAGCAATCAGCCCCAGCATTTT. Its translation: CASSRAGDEFYSNQPQHF.

A few counts support this clone. The chain employs TRBV12-5 and TRBJ1-1, with 8 positions matching TRBD1. The V segment lost 5 bases and the J segment 0 bases; nucleotides outside the gene matches: 5. The germline V gene encodes CDR1 LGHNT and CDR2 FRNRAP. The CDR3 runs to 15 residues. The CDR3 nucleotides read TGTGCTAGTGGTAAAGGACAGGGAATGAACACTGAAGCTTTCTTT. It codes for CASGKGQGMNTEAFF.

This clone was observed a single time. The chain links TRBV10-3 to TRBJ1-5, with D unclear. The V gene's germline CDR1 is ENHRY and CDR2 SYGVKD. The V and J ends lost 7 bases and 3 bases respectively, with 10 bases between them. This CDR3 contains 13 residues. The CDR3 DNA is TGTGCCATCAACGGCGGGGACAATCAGCCCCAGCATTTT. Its translation: CAINGGDNQPQHF.

The V and J genes are TRBV18 and TRBJ1-4; 10 bases match TRBD1. CDR3 size: 18 residues. Trimming removed 3 bases from V and 3 bases from J; junction bases left unmatched: 10. The germline CDR1 and CDR2 sequences are KGHSH and LQKENI. DNA of the CDR3: TGTGCCAGCTCACCGGGGACAGGGGTTTATGAACCTAATGAAAAACTGTTTTTT. This sequence encodes CASSPGTGVYEPNEKLFF.

The V gene is TRBV4-2, the J gene TRBJ2-5, with TRBD2 identical over 8 bases. The ends lost 8 bases at V and 0 bases at J; junction bases unmatched: 8. The germline CDR1 and CDR2 sequences are LGHNA and YNFKEQ. The CDR3 is 15 amino acids. The DNA for the CDR3 is TGTGCCAGCTCTCTCGGGACTAGAGACCAAGAGACCCAGTACTTC. Translated, it gives CASSLGTRDQETQYF.

The rearrangement joins TRBV6-5 to TRBJ1-5; D ambiguous. Germline V gene sequence: CDR1 MNHEY, CDR2 SVGAGI. The CDR3 sequence is 14 residues long. V was trimmed by 6 bases and J by 4 bases, leaving 13 bases between them. CDR3 residues: CASSPREGNQPQHF. DNA for the CDR3: TGTGCCAGCAGCCCCCGAGAGGGAAATCAGCCCCAGCATTTT.

V gene TRBV14 combines with J gene TRBJ2-1, with TRBD1 identical over 7 bases. V was clipped by 4 bases and J by 4 bases; unmatched bases: 7. The CDR3 spans 15 residues. Germline CDR1 is SGHDN and CDR2 is FVKESK. CDR3 in DNA: TGTGCCAGCAGCCGGTACAGGGGAGCATACAATGAGCAGTTCTTC. Translated: CASSRYRGAYNEQFF.

The chain joins TRBV6-4 to TRBJ1-6, with TRBD1 identical over 9 bases. V was pared by 2 bases and J by 7 bases, with 3 bases of the junction left unmatched. This CDR3 region has 15 residues. In germline, CDR1 is MRHNA, CDR2 SNTAGT. The CDR3 nucleotides read TGTGCCAGCAGTGACCCAGGACAGGGGAATTCACCCCTCCACTTT. Translation: CASSDPGQGNSPLHF.

This clone was recorded a few times. The chain combines TRBV29-1 with TRBJ2-7, with D tentatively TRBD2 (6 bases). The V end lost 0 bases, the J end lost 0 bases, and 21 bases lay between the germline ends. CDR3 size: 18 residues. Germline CDR1 SQVTM, CDR2 ANQGSEA. The CDR3 DNA reads as TGCAGCGTTGAAGACCCTTTCCTTAGCGGAGGGAGCTCCTACGAGCAGTACTTC. As protein: CSVEDPFLSGGSSYEQYF.

The genes are TRBV5-1 and TRBJ2-3; D is ambiguous. There are 15 residues in the CDR3. Trimming cost V 2 bases and J 2 bases, with 12 bases left between them. Germline V gene data show CDR1 as SGHRS and CDR2 as YFSETQ. For the CDR3, the DNA is TGCGCCAGCAGCTTTTTCGTCTCATTCACAGATACGCAGTATTTT. It codes for CASSFFVSFTDTQYF.

The gene calls are TRBV30 and TRBJ2-5; D may correspond to TRBD1 or TRBD2 (5 bases each). Germline assignment: CDR1 GTSNPN and CDR2 SVGIG (reference sequence). Trimming cost V 5 bases and J 5 bases, with 12 bases left between them. This CDR3 spans 12 amino acids. The CDR3 is CAWQRGGETQYF. CDR3 DNA: TGTGCCTGGCAGAGGGGCGGGGAGACCCAGTACTTC.

This sequence joins TRBV5-1 and TRBJ1-1; D is unresolved. The germline V gene has CDR1 SGHRS and CDR2 YFSETQ. V was clipped by 0 bases and J by 0 bases, with 3 bases between them. The CDR3 sequence is 13 residues long. CDR3 protein: CASSLGMNTEAFF. Here the CDR3 DNA reads TGCGCCAGCAGCTTGGGGATGAACACTGAAGCTTTCTTT.

The rearrangement links TRBV27 to TRBJ2-6; TRBD1 matches at 9 bases. Germline trimming cut 3 bases from V and 4 bases from J; bases unmatched to any gene: 7. Germline assignment: CDR1 MNHEY and CDR2 SMNVEV (reference sequence). The CDR3 length is 17 residues. CDR3 in amino acids: CASSFGQGKRGANVLTF. The DNA for the CDR3 is TGTGCCAGCAGTTTTGGACAGGGGAAGAGGGGGGCCAACGTCCTGACTTTC.

The chain is built from TRBV7-9 and TRBJ2-5; TRBD2 agrees at 7 bases. Germline V gene data show CDR1 as SEHNR and CDR2 as FQNEAQ (reference sequence). The CDR3 extends over 14 amino acids. V was pared by 6 bases and J by 4 bases, with 8 bases of the junction left unmatched. Written as DNA, the CDR3 is TGTGCCAGCAGTTCCGGGAGGCCGGGAGAGACCCAGTACTTC. This codes for CASSSGRPGETQYF.

The chain is built from TRBV29-1 and TRBJ1-2; 7 bases agree with TRBD1. Germline V CDR1 and CDR2: SQVTM, ANQGSEA. The J segment lost 8 bases and the V segment lost 3 bases, leaving 6 bases of the junction unmatched. There are 12 residues in the CDR3. The CDR3 here is CSVESQGKGYTF. The CDR3 DNA reads TGCAGCGTTGAGTCACAGGGGAAGGGCTACACCTTC.

J is TRBJ1-5 and V is TRBV19, with D perhaps matching TRBD2 (7 bases). The J call may be faulty, since TRBJ2-3 better matches the DNA end. This CDR3 has 14 amino acids. From germline, CDR1 is LNHDA and CDR2 SQIVND (reference sequence). The CDR3, as DNA: TGTGCCAGTAGTATAGATCTAAGGGGGACTAAGCAGTATTTT. Its translation is CASSIDLRGTKQYF.

This chain connects TRBV5-6 to TRBJ2-3; no clear D gene. Trimming stripped 0 bases from V and 3 bases from J, with 5 bases between. The CDR3 spans 13 residues. Germline CDR1 and CDR2: SGHDT and YYEEEE. The CDR3 reads CASSLVGTDTQYF. CDR3 DNA sequence: TGTGCCAGCAGCTTGGTCGGGACAGATACGCAGTATTTT.

This chain links TRBV7-2 with TRBJ1-1; D ambiguous. Germline V gene lookup returns CDR1 SGHTA and CDR2 FQGNSA. The V gene lost 1 base and the J gene lost 5 bases, with 8 bases spanning the gap. The CDR3 consists of 13 residues. For the CDR3, the DNA is TGTGCCAGCAGCTTAGAGGTGAGGACTGAAGCTTTCTTT. Its protein product is CASSLEVRTEAFF.

CDR3 in amino acids: CAISEARPGQTHEQYF. CDR3 nucleotide sequence: TGTGCCATCAGTGAGGCAAGGCCGGGACAGACCCACGAGCAGTACTTC. The chain combines TRBV10-3 with TRBJ2-7; 7 bases are shared with TRBD1. Trimming cost V 2 bases and J 5 bases; bases outside gene matches: 12. Germline V gives CDR1 ENHRY, CDR2 SYGVKD. The CDR3 has 16 amino acids.

The J gene is TRBJ2-1, the V gene TRBV7-2; 11 bases fit TRBD2. Germline assignment: CDR1 SGHTA and CDR2 FQGNSA. After removal of 5 bases from V and 4 bases from J, the junction contained 7 bases not matched to a gene. This CDR3 is 16 amino acids long. This chain's CDR3 is CASSGGRLAGYNEQFF. The CDR3 DNA reads as TGTGCCAGCAGCGGAGGGAGACTAGCGGGGTACAATGAGCAGTTCTTC.

This clone was found a few times. V usage is TRBV27 and J usage is TRBJ1-4; D uncertain. The CDR3 contains 13 residues. CDR1 is MNHEY and CDR2 is SMNVEV in the germline V gene (reference sequence). V was pared by 3 bases and J by 8 bases, with 10 bases between. The CDR3 loop reads CASSLRWEEKLFF. The CDR3 DNA reads TGTGCCAGCAGTTTGCGGTGGGAGGAAAAACTGTTTTTT.